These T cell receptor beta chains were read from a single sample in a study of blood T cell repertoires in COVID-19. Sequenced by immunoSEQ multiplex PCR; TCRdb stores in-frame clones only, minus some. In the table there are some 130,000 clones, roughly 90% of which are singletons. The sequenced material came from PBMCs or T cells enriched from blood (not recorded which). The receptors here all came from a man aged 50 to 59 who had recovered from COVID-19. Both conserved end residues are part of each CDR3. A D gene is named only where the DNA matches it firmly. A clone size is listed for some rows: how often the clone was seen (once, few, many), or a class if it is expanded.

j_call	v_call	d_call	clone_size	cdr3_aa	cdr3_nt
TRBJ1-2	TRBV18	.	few	CASSPIAEEYGYTF	TGTGCCAGCTCACCAATAGCAGAAGAGTATGGCTACACCTTC
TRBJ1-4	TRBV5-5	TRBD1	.	CASSPRGPEEKLFF	TGTGCCAGCAGCCCTAGGGGGCCGGAGGAAAAACTGTTTTTT
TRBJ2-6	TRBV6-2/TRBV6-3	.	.	CASSYSHRVQSSGANVLTF	TGTGCCAGCAGTTACTCCCACAGGGTTCAAAGCTCTGGGGCCAACGTCCTGACTTTC
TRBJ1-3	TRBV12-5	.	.	CASGLGGSGNTIYF	TGTGCTAGTGGTTTAGGGGGCTCTGGAAACACCATATATTTT
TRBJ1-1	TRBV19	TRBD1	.	CATRRAGQGYTEAFF	TGTGCCACCCGGCGGGCCGGACAGGGATACACTGAAGCTTTCTTT
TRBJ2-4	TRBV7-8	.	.	CASSLDRNIQYF	TGTGCCAGCAGCTTAGATCGAAACATTCAGTACTTC
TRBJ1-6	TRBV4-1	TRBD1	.	CASSLRTGTFSPLHF	TGCGCCAGCAGCCTACGGACAGGGACTTTTTCACCCCTCCACTTT
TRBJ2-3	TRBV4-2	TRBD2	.	CASSQGLAGGGGTDTQYF	TGTGCCAGCAGCCAGGGACTAGCGGGGGGAGGGGGCACAGATACGCAGTATTTT
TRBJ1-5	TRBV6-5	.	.	CASRTAPNQPQHF	TGTGCCAGCAGGACTGCTCCCAATCAGCCCCAGCATTTT
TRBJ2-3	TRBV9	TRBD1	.	CASSVGWGQGGNTQYF	TGTGCCAGCAGCGTAGGCTGGGGACAGGGGGGTAATACGCAGTATTTT
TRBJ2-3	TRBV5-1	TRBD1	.	CATRQGTYTDTQYF	TGCGCCACGAGACAGGGAACTTACACAGATACGCAGTATTTT
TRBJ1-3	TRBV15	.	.	CATSRDTGLQGGNTIYF	TGTGCCACCAGCAGAGATACCGGACTCCAAGGTGGAAACACCATATATTTT
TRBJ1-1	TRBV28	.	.	CASSLLGDLNTEAFF	TGTGCCAGCAGTTTATTAGGGGATTTGAACACTGAAGCTTTCTTT
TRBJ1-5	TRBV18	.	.	CASSPRGVRRDQPQHF	TGTGCCAGCTCACCGCGGGGGGTACGTAGGGATCAGCCCCAGCATTTT
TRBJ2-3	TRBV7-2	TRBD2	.	CASSFKREGGTDTQYF	TGTGCCAGCAGCTTTAAGCGGGAGGGGGGCACAGATACGCAGTATTTT